This TCR beta chain originates from a study of blood T cell repertoires in COVID-19. Original data processing: Researchers report that nucleated cell counts were estimated from reference gene primer amplification. The table came from immunoSEQ multiplex PCR; TCRdb's copy has only in-frame clones and leaves some out. V, J and clone size derive from that table, while D and trimming were established from the DNA sequence. This table holds 85,000 to 130,000 clones, roughly 89% found once. This TCR came from a human donor in a cohort sampled during active COVID-19. The sample comprised peripheral blood.

The CDR3 loop is CASSQTVEQPQHF. The CDR3 nucleotides read TGTGCCAGCAGCCAAACAGTGGAACAGCCCCAGCATTTT. The chain is built from TRBV3-1 (or the pseudogene TRBV3-2) and TRBJ1-5; D gene uncertain. Germline V CDR1 and CDR2: LGHDT, YNNKEL (reference sequence). The CDR3 is made up of 13 amino acids. V was cut by 2 bases and J by 7 bases, with 9 bases left in between.